The 10 T cell receptor beta chains below all came from one sample that was sequenced in a study of blood T cell repertoires in COVID-19. Assay: immunoSEQ multiplex PCR; the TCRdb copy retains only in-frame clones and omits some. Of more than 110,000 clones in the sample, around nine tenths were seen once. The sample taken for sequencing was peripheral blood. The source is a human donor in a cohort sampled during active COVID-19.

The chain recombines TRBV27 with TRBJ2-1; tentatively, D is TRBD2 (6 bases). Looked up from germline, CDR1 is MNHEY and CDR2 is SMNVEV (reference sequence). The CDR3 totals 12 residues. Trimming shortened V by 3 bases and J by 7 bases, and 7 bases separated the two germline ends. This chain's CDR3 is CASSFGRNEQFF. The CDR3 DNA follows: TGTGCCAGCAGTTTCGGGAGAAATGAGCAGTTCTTC.

The gene calls are TRBV19 and TRBJ2-3; 14 bases line up with TRBD2. Unmatched junction bases numbered 11, after V lost 4 bases and J lost 2 bases. Germline CDR1 and CDR2: LNHDA and SQIVND (reference sequence). The CDR3 is 19 residues long. The CDR3 spells CASSTRLGLAGGPTDTQYF. In DNA, the CDR3 is TGTGCCAGTAGTACTCGACTTGGACTAGCGGGAGGACCCACAGATACGCAGTATTTT.

The rearrangement uses TRBV9 and TRBJ1-2; 7 nucleotides line up with TRBD1. V shed 4 bases, J shed 4 bases, and the junction held 4 bases outside the gene matches. The germline CDR1 and CDR2 sequences are SGDLS and YYNGEE. This CDR3 is 13 amino acids long. The CDR3 DNA follows: TGTGCCAGCAGCTCACAGGGGATCTATGGCTACACCTTC. Translating gives CASSSQGIYGYTF.

In its sample, this clone was seen many times. The chain is built from TRBV20-1 and TRBJ2-7; D perhaps matches TRBD2 (5 bases). Germline-derived CDR1 and CDR2 are DFQATT and SNEGSKA (reference sequence). The CDR3 consists of 10 residues. Trimming stripped 6 bases from V and 7 bases from J, with 10 bases between. CDR3 residues: CSAWRTEQYF. Written as DNA, the CDR3 is TGCAGTGCCTGGCGGACTGAGCAGTACTTC.

The J gene is TRBJ1-2, the V gene TRBV6-4; D is possibly TRBD1 (6 bases). The CDR3 loop spans 15 amino acids. Trimming left V 6 bases short and J 4 bases short, with 18 bases between. Looked up from germline, CDR1 is MRHNA and CDR2 is SNTAGT. CDR3 bases: TGTGCCAGCAGGGAGGACAGTCTATCGCTCTATGGCTACACCTTC. It is translated as CASREDSLSLYGYTF.

V is TRBV28 and J is TRBJ2-1; D may be TRBD2 (6 bases). Trimming pared 5 bases from V and 0 bases from J, leaving 14 bases between. The CDR3 spans 16 residues. The germline gives CDR1 MDHEN, CDR2 SYDVKM. CDR3 protein: CASSPLAGSSYNEQFF. As DNA, the CDR3 is TGTGCCAGCAGTCCCTTGGCGGGGAGCTCCTACAATGAGCAGTTCTTC.

This chain joins TRBV6-5 and TRBJ1-1, with a weak D call TRBD1 (5 bases). V was pared by 6 bases and J by 4 bases, with 18 bases between. The length of the CDR3 is 15 residues. Per the germline V gene, CDR1 is MNHEY and CDR2 is SVGAGI. The CDR3: CASSPLLGGSTEAFF. As DNA, the CDR3 is TGTGCCAGCAGCCCGTTATTGGGGGGTTCCACTGAAGCTTTCTTT.

Here the CDR3 reads CASSYSIGAGANVLTF. CDR3 DNA: TGTGCCAGCAGTTACTCCATCGGGGCTGGGGCCAACGTCCTGACTTTC. V gene TRBV6-5 combines with J gene TRBJ2-6, with D possibly being TRBD2 (5 bases). This CDR3 spans 16 amino acids. Between the trimmed V and J ends, which lost 0 bases and 2 bases, there was a span of 8 bases. Germline V gene data show CDR1 as MNHEY and CDR2 as SVGAGI.

The chain links TRBV21-1 to TRBJ1-5; TRBD1 is the table's D call and was not checked against the DNA. TRBV21-1 is flagged as a pseudogene. This CDR3 is 16 amino acids long. The CDR3 loop is CASSKLYRASNQPQHF. The DNA of the CDR3 is TGTGCCAGCAGCAAACTCTACAGGGCTAGCAATCAGCCCCAGCATTTT.

This clone was counted a few times. The chain has TRBV28 and TRBJ1-2; 7 positions match TRBD1. Germline values: CDR1 MDHEN, CDR2 SYDVKM. V was clipped by 2 bases and J by 14 bases; unmatched bases: 8. The CDR3 length is 12 residues. This CDR3 is CASSLPTGAGTF. The CDR3, as DNA: TGTGCCAGCAGTTTACCCACAGGGGCGGGGACCTTC.